These 25 T cell receptor beta chains originate from one sample sequenced in a study of cytomegalovirus exposure and HLA in healthy donors. The PCR had 60 Vbeta and 13 Jbeta primers. Profiled with immunoSEQ multiplex PCR; TCRdb holds only in-frame clones, not every one. This listing includes around 160,000 clones. What was sequenced was PBMCs. These receptors all come from a woman aged 45-60 years in good health and CMV-seronegative.

This chain links TRBV6-5 with TRBJ2-7; D perhaps matches TRBD1 (6 bases). CDR3 length: 16 residues. The germline gives CDR1 MNHEY, CDR2 SVGAGI. Trimming shortened V by 2 bases and J by 3 bases, and 17 bases separated the two germline ends. CDR3 protein: CASSYQPGHLNYEQYF. CDR3 bases: TGTGCCAGCAGTTACCAACCGGGACACCTAAACTACGAGCAGTACTTC.

The CDR3 bases are TGTGCCAGCAGCTTACCCCCCGGGAGCTCTGGAAACACCATATATTTT. Protein sequence: CASSLPPGSSGNTIYF. J is TRBJ1-3 and V is TRBV7-6; D call uncertain. The CDR3 is made up of 16 amino acids. The V and J ends lost 2 bases and 0 bases respectively, with 11 bases between them. Germline V gene data show CDR1 as SGHVS and CDR2 as FNYEAQ.

The rearrangement links TRBV11-3 to TRBJ2-5; no reliable D call. Germline V gene data show CDR1 as SGHNT and CDR2 as YENEEA. Trimming removed 7 bases from V and 4 bases from J, with 4 bases in between. The CDR3 is made up of 10 amino acids. Written as DNA, the CDR3 is TGTGCCAGCAACACAGAGACCCAGTACTTC. Translation gives CASNTETQYF.

The chain carries TRBV6-1 and TRBJ1-2, with 7 bases fitting TRBD1. Germline V gene lookup returns CDR1 MNHNS and CDR2 SASEGT. Trimming at V came to 6 bases and at J to 1 base, leaving 5 bases not matched to a gene. This CDR3 comprises 14 residues. The CDR3 sequence: CASRQGPVNYGYTF. CDR3 in DNA: TGTGCCAGCAGACAGGGGCCCGTTAACTATGGCTACACCTTC.

J is TRBJ1-1 and V is TRBV27, with TRBD1 identical over 7 bases. The CDR3 spans 15 residues. V lost 3 bases to trimming and J lost 3 bases; unmatched junction nucleotides: 7. Germline CDR1 and CDR2: MNHEY and SMNVEV (reference sequence). This CDR3 reads CASSFGTDLDTEAFF. CDR3 sequence (DNA): TGTGCCAGCAGTTTTGGGACAGACCTAGACACTGAAGCTTTCTTT.

The genes are TRBV4-1 and TRBJ2-1; TRBD2 agrees at 10 bases. The CDR3 runs 18 residues. Germline V gene lookup returns CDR1 MGHRA and CDR2 YSYEKL. Trimming cost V 5 bases and J 5 bases; bases outside gene matches: 15. The CDR3 reads CASSVRGSRTSGNNEQFF. The DNA of the CDR3 is TGCGCCAGCAGCGTCCGTGGGTCAAGGACTAGCGGAAACAATGAGCAGTTCTTC.

Here the CDR3 reads CASRLPDRETQYF. Written as DNA, the CDR3 is TGTGCCAGCAGGCTACCGGACAGGGAGACCCAGTACTTC. The gene calls are TRBV6-5 and TRBJ2-5; 7 bases agree with TRBD1. V gave up 6 bases and J gave up 5 bases; unmatched junction bases: 6. Germline CDR1 is MNHEY and CDR2 is SVGAGI. The CDR3 covers 13 residues.

The chain is built from TRBV11-2 and TRBJ1-1; D gene ambiguous. The V and J ends lost 8 bases and 11 bases respectively, with 15 bases between them. The CDR3 loop spans 11 amino acids. Germline V gene sequence: CDR1 SGHAT, CDR2 FQNNGV. The DNA for the CDR3 is TGTGCCAGCGGTGCTAGTGTTGCGGCTTTCTTT. Its translation: CASGASVAAFF.

The chain couples TRBV6-5 to TRBJ1-5; D unresolved. Germline V CDR1 and CDR2: MNHEY, SVGAGI. With 7 bases removed from V and 0 bases from J, the gap between germline ends came to 10 bases. There are 14 residues in the CDR3. CDR3 residues: CASTRTVSNQPQHF. CDR3 nucleotides: TGTGCCAGCACCAGGACTGTTAGCAATCAGCCCCAGCATTTT.

In DNA form, the CDR3 reads TGTGCCTGGGGGGGGGTCCATGAGCAGTTCTTC. Its protein is CAWGGVHEQFF. This chain links TRBV30 with TRBJ2-1; 7 bases align to TRBD2. The CDR3 runs to 11 residues. The junction had 3 bases not matched to a gene; V was cut back by 5 bases and J by 8 bases. The germline V gene encodes CDR1 GTSNPN and CDR2 SVGIG (reference sequence).

V usage is TRBV7-8 and J usage is TRBJ1-3, with D possibly matching TRBD1 (6 bases). The CDR3 is made up of 16 amino acids. Per the germline V gene, CDR1 is SGHVS and CDR2 is FQNEAQ. Trimming took 5 bases from V and 0 from J, leaving 14 bases between them. The CDR3 loop is CASSTDGTPSGNTIYF. The DNA of the CDR3 is TGTGCCAGCAGCACCGACGGGACACCCTCTGGAAACACCATATATTTT.

This chain joins TRBV5-1 and TRBJ2-3; 9 bases agree with TRBD1. The CDR3 spans 16 residues. Germline V gene sequence: CDR1 SGHRS, CDR2 YFSETQ. Unmatched junction bases numbered 8, after V lost 2 bases and J lost 4 bases. CDR3 sequence reads: CASSFEGTGWPDTQYF. CDR3 bases: TGCGCCAGCAGCTTCGAAGGGACAGGGTGGCCAGATACGCAGTATTTT.

V usage is TRBV7-3 and J usage is TRBJ1-2; D unclear. The CDR3 spans 14 residues. V shed 6 bases and J shed 6 bases, with 17 bases lying between them. Per germline, CDR1 SGHTA and CDR2 FQGTGA. The CDR3 here is CASRGNDVGDGYTF. The CDR3 region has the DNA TGTGCCAGCAGAGGAAACGACGTCGGGGATGGCTACACCTTC. Full variable domain (rest looked up from reference TRBV7-3 and TRBJ1-2): GAGVSQTPSNKVTEKGKYVELRCDPISGHTALYWYRQSLGQGPEFLIYFQGTGAADDSGLPNDRFFAVRPEGSVSTLKIQRTERGDSAVYLCASRGNDVGDGYTFGSGTRLTVV.

The chain links TRBV2 to TRBJ2-3, with TRBD2 identical over 9 bases. Losses at the gene ends were 7 bases for V and 0 bases for J; bases not matched to a gene: 8. The CDR3 covers 16 residues. Germline values: CDR1 SNHLY, CDR2 FYNNEI. In DNA, the CDR3 is TGTGCCAGCACCCCCGTGGCGGGAGGGAGCACAGATACGCAGTATTTT. This gives the protein CASTPVAGGSTDTQYF.

Remarks on this clone: This sample also contains other DNA sequences that code for the same CDR3. The V and J genes are TRBV5-1 and TRBJ2-5; D perhaps matches TRBD2 (7 bases). Germline V gives CDR1 SGHRS, CDR2 YFSETQ. V was trimmed by 0 bases and J by 4 bases, leaving 19 bases between them. This CDR3 region has 17 residues. The CDR3 is CASSLGPPGRGGETQYF. CDR3 DNA: TGCGCCAGCAGCTTGGGACCCCCAGGGAGGGGGGGAGAGACCCAGTACTTC.

The chain uses TRBV5-4 and TRBJ2-1; TRBD2 might be the D (6 bases). Germline V CDR1 and CDR2: SGHNT, YYREEE (reference sequence). The V end was cut by 0 bases, the J end by 7 bases, with 23 bases between. The CDR3 contains 18 residues. The CDR3 DNA reads TGTGCCAGCAGCTTGGCCTGGAGGGGTTTAGACCGCCCAAATGAGCAGTTCTTC. It codes for CASSLAWRGLDRPNEQFF.

The chain uses TRBV7-2 and TRBJ1-1; TRBD1 matches at 7 bases. CDR1 is SGHTA and CDR2 is FQGNSA in the germline V gene. The V gene end was trimmed by 5 bases and the J gene end by 5 bases; junction bases not matched to a gene: 5. The CDR3 runs to 13 residues. In DNA form, the CDR3 reads TGTGCCAGCAGCATAACAGGGGAGACTGAAGCTTTCTTT. Its protein is CASSITGETEAFF.

The chain uses TRBV7-9 and TRBJ2-7; D gene uncertain. V dropped 5 bases and J dropped 5 bases, with 7 bases sitting between them. The CDR3 consists of 11 residues. Germline CDR1 is SEHNR and CDR2 is FQNEAQ (reference sequence). Written as DNA, the CDR3 is TGTGCCAGCAGCCCCCGAGACGAGCAGTACTTC. Protein: CASSPRDEQYF. Full variable domain (missing parts from reference TRBV7-9 and TRBJ2-7): DTGVSQNPRHKITKRGQNVTFRCDPISEHNRLYWYRQTLGQGPEFLTYFQNEAQLEKSRLLSDRFSAERPKGSFSTLEIQRTEQGDSAMYLCASSPRDEQYFGPGTRLTVT.

The chain links TRBV12-5 to TRBJ1-3; D gene unclear. Trimming removed 1 base from V and 4 bases from J, with 5 bases in between. The germline V gene encodes CDR1 LGHNT and CDR2 FRNRAP. This CDR3 is built from 13 residues. For the CDR3, the DNA is TGTGCTAGTGGTTTGGGCGGAGGAAACACCATATATTTT. Its protein product is CASGLGGGNTIYF.

This chain connects TRBV9 to TRBJ2-7; 12 nucleotides align to TRBD1. After removal of 3 bases from V and 1 base from J, the junction contained 8 bases not matched to a gene. This CDR3 is 17 amino acids long. CDR1 is SGDLS, CDR2 YYNGEE, per germline. In DNA, the CDR3 is TGTGCCAGCAGCGCCGGGACAGGGGGCTTCAAATCCTACGAGCAGTACTTC. This translates into CASSAGTGGFKSYEQYF. The full variable domain, its missing parts supplied by reference TRBV9 and TRBJ2-7, is DSGVTQTPKHLITATGQRVTLRCSPRSGDLSVYWYQQSLDQGLQFLIQYYNGEERAKGNILERFSAQQFPDLHSELNLSSLELGDSALYFCASSAGTGGFKSYEQYFGPGTRLTVT.

The J gene is TRBJ2-5, the V gene TRBV19; tentatively, D is TRBD1 (6 bases). The germline V and J ends were trimmed by 5 bases and 5 bases, with 12 bases remaining between them. This CDR3 contains 13 residues. The germline gives CDR1 LNHDA, CDR2 SQIVND (reference sequence). CDR3 protein: CASSQGRGETQYF. In nucleotides, the CDR3 is TGTGCCAGTAGTCAGGGGCGCGGGGAGACCCAGTACTTC.

This chain joins TRBV5-1 and TRBJ1-2; D gene ambiguous. The CDR3 extends over 15 amino acids. The V gene's germline CDR1 is SGHRS and CDR2 YFSETQ. V lost 4 bases and J 8 bases, leaving 21 bases between the germline ends. Here the CDR3 reads CASSLEADSGGGYTF. CDR3 in DNA: TGCGCCAGCAGCCTGGAGGCGGATTCGGGTGGGGGCTACACCTTC. Full variable domain (outside the CDR3, taken from reference TRBV5-1 and TRBJ1-2): KAGVTQTPRYLIKTRGQQVTLSCSPISGHRSVSWYQQTPGQGLQFLFEYFSETQRNKGNFPGRFSGRQFSNSRSEMNVSTLELGDSALYLCASSLEADSGGGYTFGSGTRLTVV.

The chain is built from TRBV6-4 and TRBJ1-1; 10 nucleotides agree with TRBD1. This CDR3 contains 16 residues. Germline V gene data show CDR1 as MRHNA and CDR2 as SNTAGT. Unmatched junction bases numbered 9, after V lost 1 base and J lost 7 bases. The CDR3 bases are TGTGCCAGCAGTGACTTAAACGGACAGGGGGAGCTTGAAGCTTTCTTT. It specifies CASSDLNGQGELEAFF.

V usage is TRBV7-9 and J usage is TRBJ1-1; D is unresolved. V lost 1 base and J lost 1, with 4 bases in between. The CDR3 is 13 residues long. Germline assignment: CDR1 SEHNR and CDR2 FQNEAQ (reference sequence). The CDR3 DNA sequence: TGTGCCAGCAGCTTAGAACAGAACACTGAAGCTTTCTTT. As protein: CASSLEQNTEAFF.

The chain is built from TRBV4-1 and TRBJ2-7; 9 bases are a match to TRBD2. CDR1 and CDR2 from the germline V gene are MGHRA and YSYEKL. The CDR3 length is 16 residues. Trimming cost V 1 base and J 5 bases; bases outside gene matches: 9. The CDR3 sequence: CASSQGSGGRDHEQYF. The DNA for the CDR3 is TGCGCCAGCAGCCAAGGAAGTGGCGGGAGGGACCACGAGCAGTACTTC.